The 13 T cell receptor beta chains reported below all come from one sample, sequenced in a study of T cell responses to AZD1222 COVID-19 vaccine. Sequencing was performed with immunoSEQ multiplex PCR; in TCRdb, only in-frame clones are kept and a portion is missing. The repertoire holds 150,000 to 200,000 clones, approximately 94% seen once, with over 4.5% in the top ten. The sequenced sample was peripheral blood, obtained 28 days after the second AZD1222 dose. The receptors here all came from an adult who received the AZD1222 COVID-19 vaccine.

In DNA form, the CDR3 reads TGTGCCAGCAGACCCGCCCGGGCCGGGGAGCTGTTTTTT. It specifies CASRPARAGELFF. This sequence joins TRBV27 and TRBJ2-2; no clear D. The CDR3 is 13 residues long. Trimming shortened V by 6 bases and J by 6 bases, and 11 bases separated the two germline ends. Germline V lookup: CDR1 MNHEY, CDR2 SMNVEV (reference sequence).

V is TRBV29-1 and J is TRBJ1-2; D gene ambiguous. V shed 4 bases and J shed 1 base, with 10 bases lying between them. Germline CDR1 reads SQVTM; CDR2 reads ANQGSEA. CDR3 length: 13 amino acids. CDR3 sequence: CSVAGILNYGYTF. The CDR3 region has the DNA TGCAGCGTTGCAGGTATCCTTAACTATGGCTACACCTTC.

V is TRBV7-2 and J is TRBJ1-2; D ambiguous. This CDR3 spans 14 amino acids. The V gene lost 1 base and the J gene lost 2 bases, with 8 bases spanning the gap. In germline, CDR1 is SGHTA, CDR2 FQGNSA. As DNA, the CDR3 is TGTGCCAGCAGCTTAGGGCTAGGCAACTATGGCTACACCTTC. This gives the protein CASSLGLGNYGYTF.

The chain joins TRBV11-3 to TRBJ2-3, with D hard to call. This CDR3 has 13 amino acids. Germline lookup yields CDR1 SGHNT and CDR2 YENEEA. Between the trimmed V and J ends, which lost 3 bases and 9 bases, there was a span of 13 bases. In nucleotides, the CDR3 is TGTGCCAGCAGCTTCTCCCGGGCTGGAACGCAGTATTTT. Translating gives CASSFSRAGTQYF.

The chain uses TRBV4-1 and TRBJ1-1, with D tentatively TRBD1 (5 bases). V lost 11 bases and J 11 bases, leaving 15 bases between the germline ends. This CDR3 comprises 10 residues. From germline, CDR1 is MGHRA and CDR2 YSYEKL. CDR3 coding DNA: TGCGCCTGGGGGGAAACAGGCGCTTTCTTT. Protein sequence: CAWGETGAFF.

V and J are TRBV9 and TRBJ1-2; D might be TRBD1 (6 bases). With 3 bases removed from V and 8 bases from J, the gap between germline ends came to 17 bases. The CDR3 is 14 residues long. Germline V gene sequence: CDR1 SGDLS, CDR2 YYNGEE. CDR3 sequence reads: CASSAEGAGAGYTF. The DNA for the CDR3 is TGTGCCAGCAGCGCCGAAGGGGCAGGGGCCGGCTACACCTTC.

CDR3 amino acids: CASRPGTANTEAFF. CDR3 DNA: TGTGCCAGTAGACCCGGGACGGCGAACACTGAAGCTTTCTTT. This chain joins TRBV19 and TRBJ1-1, with a tentative D call TRBD1 (5 bases). There are 14 residues in the CDR3. CDR1 is LNHDA and CDR2 is SQIVND in the germline V gene (reference sequence). Trimming took off 6 bases at V and 1 base at J, with 12 bases between the two ends.

This clone was counted a few times. The chain is built from TRBV18 and TRBJ1-1; D gene uncertain. The CDR3 is made up of 13 amino acids. CDR1 KGHSH and CDR2 LQKENI come from the germline V gene. Trimming stripped 8 bases from V and 0 bases from J, with 10 bases between. CDR3 loop: CASALSMNTEAFF. CDR3 nucleotide sequence: TGTGCCAGCGCCTTATCCATGAACACTGAAGCTTTCTTT.

This rearrangement joins TRBV28 to TRBJ1-6, with TRBD1 as a possible D gene (5 bases). Trimming cost V 4 bases and J 14 bases, with 24 bases left between them. CDR1 and CDR2 (germline): MDHEN, SYDVKM. There are 16 residues in the CDR3. The DNA for the CDR3 is TGTGCCAGCAGTTCTACTCCGGGGACCGCTCTTGGGACCCTCCACTTT. Amino acid sequence: CASSSTPGTALGTLHF. The variable domain in full, completed from reference TRBV28 and TRBJ1-6, reads DVKVTQSSRYLVKRTGEKVFLECVQDMDHENMFWYRQDPGLGLRLIYFSYDVKMKEKGDIPEGYSVSREKKERFSLILESASTNQTSMYLCASSSTPGTALGTLHFGNGTRLTVT.

The chain couples TRBV7-8 to TRBJ2-5; D is possibly TRBD1 (8 bases). V lost 5 bases and J 5 bases, leaving 18 bases between the germline ends. The CDR3 is 15 residues long. Germline V gene sequence: CDR1 SGHVS, CDR2 FQNEAQ. CDR3 amino acids: CASSIGQGGVETQYF. CDR3 nucleotides: TGTGCCAGCAGCATCGGACAGGGAGGGGTGGAGACCCAGTACTTC.

This sequence joins TRBV7-9 and TRBJ1-1; D remains ambiguous. This CDR3 is 15 amino acids long. Trimming shortened V by 5 bases and J by 1 base, and 14 bases separated the two germline ends. Germline CDR1 and CDR2: SEHNR and FQNEAQ (reference sequence). CDR3 sequence: CASSPVRAKNTEAFF. The CDR3 DNA follows: TGTGCCAGCAGCCCCGTTAGGGCAAAGAACACTGAAGCTTTCTTT.

The chain employs TRBV9 and TRBJ2-1, with 7 positions matching TRBD2. This CDR3 spans 15 amino acids. Unmatched junction bases numbered 2, after V lost 0 bases and J lost 2 bases. Germline CDR1 is SGDLS and CDR2 is YYNGEE. The CDR3 sequence: CASSVEGLAYNEQFF. The CDR3 bases are TGTGCCAGCAGCGTAGAAGGACTAGCCTACAATGAGCAGTTCTTC.

This chain links TRBV28 with TRBJ1-5; 9 bases line up with TRBD1. In germline, CDR1 is MDHEN, CDR2 SYDVKM. The CDR3 consists of 16 residues. V lost 3 bases, J lost 7 bases, and 10 bases stayed unmatched. As DNA, the CDR3 is TGTGCCAGCAGTTTCACCCAAAGGACAGGGGAACAGCCCCAGCATTTT. Its protein is CASSFTQRTGEQPQHF.